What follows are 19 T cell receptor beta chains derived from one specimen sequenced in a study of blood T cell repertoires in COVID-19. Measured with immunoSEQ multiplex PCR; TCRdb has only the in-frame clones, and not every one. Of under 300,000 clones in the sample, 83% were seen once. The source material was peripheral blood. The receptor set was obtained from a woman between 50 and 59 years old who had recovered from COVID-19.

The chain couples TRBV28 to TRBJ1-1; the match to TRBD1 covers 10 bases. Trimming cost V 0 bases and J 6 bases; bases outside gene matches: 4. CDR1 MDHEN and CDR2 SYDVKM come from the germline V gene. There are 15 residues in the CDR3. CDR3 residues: CASSLWTGGGSEAFF. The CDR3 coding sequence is TGTGCCAGCAGTTTATGGACAGGGGGCGGGTCTGAAGCTTTCTTT.

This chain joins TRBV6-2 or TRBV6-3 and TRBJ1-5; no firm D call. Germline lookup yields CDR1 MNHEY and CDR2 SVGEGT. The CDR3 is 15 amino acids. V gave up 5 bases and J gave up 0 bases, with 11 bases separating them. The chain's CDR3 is CASSPRTYSNQPQHF. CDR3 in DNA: TGTGCCAGCAGTCCCAGGACTTATAGCAATCAGCCCCAGCATTTT.

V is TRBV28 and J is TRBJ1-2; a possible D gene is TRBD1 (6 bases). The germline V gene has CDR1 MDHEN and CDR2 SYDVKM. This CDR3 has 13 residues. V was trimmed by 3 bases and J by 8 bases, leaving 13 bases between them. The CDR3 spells CASSFRQGIGYTF. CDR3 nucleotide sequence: TGTGCCAGCAGTTTTCGGCAGGGGATCGGCTACACCTTC.

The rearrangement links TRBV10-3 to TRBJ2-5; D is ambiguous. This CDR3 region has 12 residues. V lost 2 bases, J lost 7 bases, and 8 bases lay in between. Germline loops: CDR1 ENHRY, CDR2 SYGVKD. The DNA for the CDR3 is TGTGCCATCAGTGAGAATAATCTGACCCAGTACTTC. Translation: CAISENNLTQYF.

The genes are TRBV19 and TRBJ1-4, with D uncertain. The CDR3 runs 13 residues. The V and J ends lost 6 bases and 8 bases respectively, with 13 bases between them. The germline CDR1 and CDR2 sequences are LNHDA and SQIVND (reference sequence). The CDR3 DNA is TGTGCCAGTAGGGCGGTAGTGGTGGAAAAACTGTTTTTT. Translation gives CASRAVVVEKLFF.

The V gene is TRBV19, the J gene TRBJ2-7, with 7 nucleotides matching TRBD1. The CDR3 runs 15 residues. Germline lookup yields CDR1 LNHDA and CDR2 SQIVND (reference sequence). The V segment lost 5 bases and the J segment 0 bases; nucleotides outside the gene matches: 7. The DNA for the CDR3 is TGTGCCAGTAGTTTGGGACAGATGAGCTCCTACGAGCAGTACTTC. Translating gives CASSLGQMSSYEQYF.

The CDR3 sequence: CASSPRTGGPASQETQYF. The CDR3 bases are TGTGCCAGCTCACCAAGGACAGGGGGGCCAGCCTCCCAAGAGACCCAGTACTTC. This chain joins TRBV18 and TRBJ2-5; TRBD1 matches at 10 bases. Germline-derived CDR1 and CDR2 are KGHSH and LQKENI. The ends lost 2 bases at V and 1 base at J; junction bases unmatched: 10. The CDR3 extends over 18 amino acids.

DNA for the CDR3: TGTGCCAGCTCACCACCGTCGGTAGCGGGAACCGGGGAGCTGTTTTTT. Translation gives CASSPPSVAGTGELFF. The gene calls are TRBV18 and TRBJ2-2; 8 nucleotides agree with TRBD2. Germline V lookup: CDR1 KGHSH, CDR2 LQKENI. Trimming at V came to 0 bases and at J to 5 bases, leaving 5 bases not matched to a gene. CDR3 length equals 16 residues.

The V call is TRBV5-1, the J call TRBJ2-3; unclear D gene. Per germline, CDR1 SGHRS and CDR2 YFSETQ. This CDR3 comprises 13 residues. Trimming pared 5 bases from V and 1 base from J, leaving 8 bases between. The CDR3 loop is CASSSPGTDTQYF. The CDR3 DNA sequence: TGCGCCAGCAGTTCCCCAGGCACAGATACGCAGTATTTT.

The CDR3 sequence: CASSSGQGAGEQYF. The CDR3 nucleotides read TGTGCCAGCAGCTCGGGACAGGGGGCAGGAGAGCAGTACTTC. This chain uses TRBV7-9 with TRBJ2-7; 12 positions agree with TRBD1. CDR3 size: 14 residues. Trimming at V came to 4 bases and at J to 7 bases, leaving 5 bases not matched to a gene. Germline values: CDR1 SEHNR, CDR2 FQNEAQ (reference sequence).

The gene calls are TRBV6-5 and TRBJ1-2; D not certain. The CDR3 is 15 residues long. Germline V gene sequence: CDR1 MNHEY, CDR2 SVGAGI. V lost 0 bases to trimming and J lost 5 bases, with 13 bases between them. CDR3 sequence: CASSYSRWPGYGYTF. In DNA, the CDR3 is TGTGCCAGCAGTTACTCGAGGTGGCCGGGTTATGGCTACACCTTC.

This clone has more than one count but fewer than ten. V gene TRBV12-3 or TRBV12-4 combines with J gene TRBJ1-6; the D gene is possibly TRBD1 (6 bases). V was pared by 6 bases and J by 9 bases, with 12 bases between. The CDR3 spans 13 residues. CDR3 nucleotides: TGTGCCAGCAGCCAGGGGATTAGTTCACCCCTCCACTTT. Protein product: CASSQGISSPLHF.

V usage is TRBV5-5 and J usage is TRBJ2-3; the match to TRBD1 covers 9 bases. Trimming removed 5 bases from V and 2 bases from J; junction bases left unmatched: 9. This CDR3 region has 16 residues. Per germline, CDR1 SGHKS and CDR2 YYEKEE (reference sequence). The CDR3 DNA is TGTGCCAGCAGGGTAATGGGACAGGGACTCACAGATACGCAGTATTTT. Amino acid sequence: CASRVMGQGLTDTQYF.

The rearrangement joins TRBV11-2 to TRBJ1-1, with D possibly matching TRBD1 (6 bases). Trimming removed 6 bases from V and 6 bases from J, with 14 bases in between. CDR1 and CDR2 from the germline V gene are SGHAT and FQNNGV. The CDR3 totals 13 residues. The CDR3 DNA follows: TGTGCCAGCAGAGCTAACAGGGACGCTGAAGCTTTCTTT. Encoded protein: CASRANRDAEAFF.

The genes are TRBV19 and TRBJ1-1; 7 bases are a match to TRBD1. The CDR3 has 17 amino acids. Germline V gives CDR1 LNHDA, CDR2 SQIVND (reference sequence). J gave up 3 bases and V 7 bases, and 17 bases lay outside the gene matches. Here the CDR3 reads CASTLPLTGTFDTEAFF. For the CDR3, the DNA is TGTGCCAGTACCCTCCCCTTGACAGGGACTTTTGACACTGAAGCTTTCTTT.

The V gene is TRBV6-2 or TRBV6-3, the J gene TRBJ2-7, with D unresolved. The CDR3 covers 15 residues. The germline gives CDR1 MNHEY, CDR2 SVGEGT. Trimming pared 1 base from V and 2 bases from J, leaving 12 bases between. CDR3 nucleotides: TGTGCCAGCAGTTACTATTCTCACAGTACCTACGAGCAGTACTTC. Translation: CASSYYSHSTYEQYF.

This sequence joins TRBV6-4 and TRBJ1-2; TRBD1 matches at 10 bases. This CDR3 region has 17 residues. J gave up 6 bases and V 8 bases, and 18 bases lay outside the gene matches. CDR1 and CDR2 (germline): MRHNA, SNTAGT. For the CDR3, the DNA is TGTGCCAGCCCGCCCTGGACAGGGGGTATCTTATGGGATGGCTACACCTTC. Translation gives CASPPWTGGILWDGYTF.

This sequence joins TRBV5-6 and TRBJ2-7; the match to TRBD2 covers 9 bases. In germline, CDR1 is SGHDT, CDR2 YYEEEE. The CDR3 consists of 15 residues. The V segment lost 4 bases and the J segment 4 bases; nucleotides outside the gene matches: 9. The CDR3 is CASSMGLAGEYEQYF. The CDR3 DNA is TGTGCCAGCAGCATGGGTTTAGCGGGAGAGTACGAGCAGTACTTC.

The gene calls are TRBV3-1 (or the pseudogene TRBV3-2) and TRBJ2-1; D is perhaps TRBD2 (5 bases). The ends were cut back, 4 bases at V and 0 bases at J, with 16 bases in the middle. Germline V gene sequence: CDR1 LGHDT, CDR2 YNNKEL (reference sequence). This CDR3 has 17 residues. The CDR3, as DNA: TGTGCCAGCAGCCGGGGAGAAGACTACGGCTCCTACAATGAGCAGTTCTTC. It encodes CASSRGEDYGSYNEQFF.